Below, one T cell receptor (beta chain) is given with its context. Antigen unknown. Blood was drawn at about 2.4 ml per donor. The CDR3 extends over 15 amino acids. Germline-derived CDR1 and CDR2 are DFQATT and SNEGSKA (reference sequence). The authors made each sample's cDNA in eight separate reactions. Following a re-call of the 5' RACE reads, TCRdb has one entry per CDR3 protein and lacks DNA. Its table lists 300,000 to 350,000 distinct CDR3 sequences. This entry is derived from a study of monozygotic twins with inflammatory bowel disease. Whole-study findings and limits: Patients received differing immunosuppressive treatments, which may have added variability to their repertoires. Support was lacking for any single strong IBD-associated signal or clonotype.

Sequencing input: blood. This chain uses TRBV20-1 with TRBJ2-3. The receptor's source is a human donor with ulcerative colitis or Crohn's disease, or a healthy co-twin of an affected twin (not recorded which). This CDR3 is CSASLPSSSADTQYF.